The T cell receptor beta chain under discussion was sequenced for a study of cytomegalovirus exposure and HLA in healthy donors. CDR1 SNHLY and CDR2 FYNNEI come from the germline V gene. V lost 11 bases to trimming and J lost 5 bases, with 12 bases between them. This CDR3 comprises 11 residues. PCR primers comprised 60 Vbeta and 13 Jbeta primers. Assay used: immunoSEQ multiplex PCR; TCRdb lists only in-frame clones, some missing. The sample holds some 100,000 clones, over 70% seen once. Comments on this clone: Its antigen is unknown.

Study-level results: The study recorded over 150 TCR beta chains that were cytomegalovirus-associated. Specificity of a few CMV-associated chains for CMV antigens was verified in vitro. Productive rates of about 87% or about 30% were seen for most TCR beta V segments in an earlier analysis.

The sample was PBMCs. This rearrangement joins TRBV2 to TRBJ2-5; a possible D gene is TRBD2 (6 bases). The clonotype was recovered from a girl under 10 years old in good health and CMV-seropositive. CDR3 nucleotide sequence: TGTGCCGGGGGGATAGAGGAGACCCAGTACTTC. Its translation is CAGGIEETQYF.